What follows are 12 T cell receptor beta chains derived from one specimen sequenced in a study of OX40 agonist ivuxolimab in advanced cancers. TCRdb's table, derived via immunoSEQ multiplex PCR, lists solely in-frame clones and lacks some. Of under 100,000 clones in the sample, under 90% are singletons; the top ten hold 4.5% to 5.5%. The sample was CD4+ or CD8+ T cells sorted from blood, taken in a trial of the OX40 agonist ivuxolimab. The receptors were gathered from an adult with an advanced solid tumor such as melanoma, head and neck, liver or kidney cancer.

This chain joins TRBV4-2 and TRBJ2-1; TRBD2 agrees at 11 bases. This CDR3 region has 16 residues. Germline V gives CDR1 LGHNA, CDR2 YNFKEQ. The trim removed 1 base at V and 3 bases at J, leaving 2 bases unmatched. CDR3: CASSQVTSGGYNEQFF. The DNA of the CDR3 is TGTGCCAGCAGCCAAGTCACTAGCGGGGGCTACAATGAGCAGTTCTTC.

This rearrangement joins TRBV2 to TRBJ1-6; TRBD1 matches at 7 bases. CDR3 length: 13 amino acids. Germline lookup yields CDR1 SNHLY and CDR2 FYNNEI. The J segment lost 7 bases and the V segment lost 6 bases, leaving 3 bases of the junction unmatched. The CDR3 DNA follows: TGTGCCAGCAGGGACAGGTCAAATTCACCCCTCCACTTT. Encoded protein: CASRDRSNSPLHF. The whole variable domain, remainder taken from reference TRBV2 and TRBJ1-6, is EPEVTQTPSHQVTQMGQEVILRCVPISNHLYFYWYRQILGQKVEFLVSFYNNEISEKSEIFDDQFSVERPDGSNFTLKIRSTKLEDSAMYFCASRDRSNSPLHFGNGTRLTVT.

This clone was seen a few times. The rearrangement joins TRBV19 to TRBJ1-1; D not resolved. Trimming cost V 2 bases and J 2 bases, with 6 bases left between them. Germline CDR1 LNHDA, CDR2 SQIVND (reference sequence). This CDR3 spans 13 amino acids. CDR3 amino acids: CASSITHNTEAFF. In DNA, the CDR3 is TGTGCCAGTAGTATAACCCACAACACTGAAGCTTTCTTT. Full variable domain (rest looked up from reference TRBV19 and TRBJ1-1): DGGITQSPKYLFRKEGQNVTLSCEQNLNHDAMYWYRQDPGQGLRLIYYSQIVNDFQKGDIAEGYSVSREKKESFPLTVTSAQKNPTAFYLCASSITHNTEAFFGQGTRLTVV.

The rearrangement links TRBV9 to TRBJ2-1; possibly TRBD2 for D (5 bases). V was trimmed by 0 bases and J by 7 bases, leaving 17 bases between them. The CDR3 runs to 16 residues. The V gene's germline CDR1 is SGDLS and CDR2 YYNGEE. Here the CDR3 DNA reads TGTGCCAGCAGCGTAGACACCCGGGGAGTATGGAATGAGCAGTTCTTC. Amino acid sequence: CASSVDTRGVWNEQFF.

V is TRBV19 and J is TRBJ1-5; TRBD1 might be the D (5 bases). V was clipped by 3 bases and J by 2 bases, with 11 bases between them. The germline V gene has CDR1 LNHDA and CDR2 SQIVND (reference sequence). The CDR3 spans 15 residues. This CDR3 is CASSIRGGGNQPQHF. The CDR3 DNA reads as TGTGCCAGTAGTATCCGTGGGGGAGGCAATCAGCCCCAGCATTTT.

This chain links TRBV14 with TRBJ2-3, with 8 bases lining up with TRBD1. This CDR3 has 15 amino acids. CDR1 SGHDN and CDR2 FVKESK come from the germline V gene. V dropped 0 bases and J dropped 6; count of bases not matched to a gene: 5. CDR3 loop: CASSQERTGRDTQYF. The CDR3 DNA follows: TGTGCCAGCAGCCAAGAACGGACAGGGAGGGATACGCAGTATTTT.

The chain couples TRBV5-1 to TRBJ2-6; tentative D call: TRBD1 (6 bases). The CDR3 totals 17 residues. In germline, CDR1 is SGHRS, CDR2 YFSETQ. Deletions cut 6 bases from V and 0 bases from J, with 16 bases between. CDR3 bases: TGCGCCAGCACCTTAACGACAGGTTACTCTGGGGCCAACGTCCTGACTTTC. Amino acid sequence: CASTLTTGYSGANVLTF.

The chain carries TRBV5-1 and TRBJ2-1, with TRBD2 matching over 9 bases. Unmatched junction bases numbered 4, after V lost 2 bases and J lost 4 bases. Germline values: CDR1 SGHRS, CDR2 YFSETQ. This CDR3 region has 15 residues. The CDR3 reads CASSFGLAGYNEQFF. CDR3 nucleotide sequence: TGCGCCAGCAGCTTCGGGCTAGCGGGGTACAATGAGCAGTTCTTC.

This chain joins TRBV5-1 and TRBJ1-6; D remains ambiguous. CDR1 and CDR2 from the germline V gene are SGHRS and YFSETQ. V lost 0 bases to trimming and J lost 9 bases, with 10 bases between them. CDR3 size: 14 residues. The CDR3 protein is CASSLVGNSSPLHF. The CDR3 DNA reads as TGCGCCAGCAGCTTGGTGGGGAATAGTTCACCCCTCCACTTT.

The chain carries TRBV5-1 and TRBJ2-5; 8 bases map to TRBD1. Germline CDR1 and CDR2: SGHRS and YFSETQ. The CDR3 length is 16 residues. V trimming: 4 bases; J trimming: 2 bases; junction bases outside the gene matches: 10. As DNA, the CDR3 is TGCGCCAGCAGCCGTGACCCCGGGACAGGACAAGAGACCCAGTACTTC. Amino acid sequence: CASSRDPGTGQETQYF. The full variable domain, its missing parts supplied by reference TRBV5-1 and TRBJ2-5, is KAGVTQTPRYLIKTRGQQVTLSCSPISGHRSVSWYQQTPGQGLQFLFEYFSETQRNKGNFPGRFSGRQFSNSRSEMNVSTLELGDSALYLCASSRDPGTGQETQYFGPGTRLLVL.

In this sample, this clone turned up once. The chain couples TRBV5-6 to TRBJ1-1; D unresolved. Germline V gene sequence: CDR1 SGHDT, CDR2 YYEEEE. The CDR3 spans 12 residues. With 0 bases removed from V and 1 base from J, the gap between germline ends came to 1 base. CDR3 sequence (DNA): TGTGCCAGCAGCTTGGCGAACACTGAAGCTTTCTTT. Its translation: CASSLANTEAFF.

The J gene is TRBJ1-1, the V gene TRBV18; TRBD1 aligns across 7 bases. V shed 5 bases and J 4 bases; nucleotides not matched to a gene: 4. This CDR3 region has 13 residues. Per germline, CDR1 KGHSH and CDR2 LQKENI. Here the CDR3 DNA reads TGTGCCAGCTCAACAGGGGTGGGCACTGAAGCTTTCTTT. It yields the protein CASSTGVGTEAFF.